This TCR beta chain is from a study of cytomegalovirus exposure and HLA in healthy donors. Study-level findings and limits: Researchers reported from a later analysis that most CMV-associated TCR beta chains appeared HLA-restricted.

Trimming removed 5 bases at V and 4 bases at J, with 11 bases between. This CDR3 has 13 amino acids. Germline V lookup: CDR1 MNHNS, CDR2 SASEGT. About this clone: The antigen is undetermined.

The PCR had 60 Vbeta and 13 Jbeta primers. Clones were sequenced by immunoSEQ multiplex PCR, and TCRdb holds only the in-frame ones, with some missing. Of about 92,000 clones in the sample, roughly 86% were seen once. Sequencing was carried out using PBMCs. The receptor was derived from a woman aged 18-29 years in good health and CMV-seropositive. The chain recombines TRBV6-1 with TRBJ1-1; D remains unclear. The CDR3 loop reads CASSLGGPTEAFF. In DNA form, the CDR3 reads TGTGCCAGCAGTCTTGGTGGCCCCACTGAAGCTTTCTTT.